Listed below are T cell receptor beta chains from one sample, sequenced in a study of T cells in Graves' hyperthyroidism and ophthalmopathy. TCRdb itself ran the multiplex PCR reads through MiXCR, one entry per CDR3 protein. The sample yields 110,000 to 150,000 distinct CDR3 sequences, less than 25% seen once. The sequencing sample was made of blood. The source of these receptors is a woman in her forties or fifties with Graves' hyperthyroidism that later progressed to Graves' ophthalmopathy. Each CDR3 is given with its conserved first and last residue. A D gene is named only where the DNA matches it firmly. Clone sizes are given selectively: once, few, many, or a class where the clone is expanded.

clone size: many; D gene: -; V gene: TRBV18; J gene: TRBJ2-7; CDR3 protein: CASSPQESSYEQYF; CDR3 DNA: TGTGCCAGCTCACCCCAGGAGAGCTCCTACGAGCAGTACTTC
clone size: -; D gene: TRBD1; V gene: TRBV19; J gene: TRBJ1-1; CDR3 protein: CASGTGGNMNTEAFF; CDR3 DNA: TGTGCCAGCGGGACAGGGGGGAACATGAACACTGAAGCTTTCTTT
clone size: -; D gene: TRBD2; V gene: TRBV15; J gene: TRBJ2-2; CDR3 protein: CATSRDRGGSCTGELFF; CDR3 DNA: TGTGCCACCAGCAGAGATCGGGGGGGCTCATGCACCGGGGAGCTGTTTTTT
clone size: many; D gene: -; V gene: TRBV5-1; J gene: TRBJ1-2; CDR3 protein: CASSGTGDYGYTF; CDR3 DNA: TGCGCCAGCAGCGGCACGGGGGACTATGGCTACACCTTC
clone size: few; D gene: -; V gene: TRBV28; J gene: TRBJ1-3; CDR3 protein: CASSPSRMASGNTIYF; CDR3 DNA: TGTGCCAGCAGTCCAAGTCGGATGGCCTCTGGAAACACCATATATTTT
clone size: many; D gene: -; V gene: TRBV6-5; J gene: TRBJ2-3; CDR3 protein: CASSYSPGPPSDTQYF; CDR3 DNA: TGTGCCAGCAGTTACTCCCCAGGACCCCCAAGTGATACGCAGTATTTT
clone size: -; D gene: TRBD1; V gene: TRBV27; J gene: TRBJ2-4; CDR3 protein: CASSLDRFGNIQYF; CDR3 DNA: TGTGCCAGCAGCCTGGACAGGTTCGGAAACATTCAGTACTTC
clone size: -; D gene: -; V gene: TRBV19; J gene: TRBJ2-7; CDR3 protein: CASSIGPSAGSEQYF; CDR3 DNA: TGTGCCAGTAGTATAGGGCCGTCGGCGGGAAGCGAGCAGTACTTC
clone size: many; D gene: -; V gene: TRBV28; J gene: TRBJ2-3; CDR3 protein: CASSSPAAITDTQYF; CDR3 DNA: TGTGCCAGCAGTTCCCCCGCGGCGATCACAGATACGCAGTATTTT
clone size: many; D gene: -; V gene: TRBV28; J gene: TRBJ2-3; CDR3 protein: CASSFLHPGGGDTQYF; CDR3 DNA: TGTGCCAGCAGTTTTCTTCATCCGGGCGGGGGCGATACGCAGTATTTT
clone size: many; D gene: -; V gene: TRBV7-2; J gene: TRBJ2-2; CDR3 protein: CASSPGRPGTGELFF; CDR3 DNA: TGTGCCAGCAGCCCGGGACGACCTGGGACCGGGGAGCTGTTTTTT
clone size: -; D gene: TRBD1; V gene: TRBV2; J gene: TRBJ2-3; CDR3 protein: CASRTRDRGGTDTQYF; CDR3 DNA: TGTGCCAGCAGGACCCGGGACAGGGGGGGCACAGATACGCAGTATTTT
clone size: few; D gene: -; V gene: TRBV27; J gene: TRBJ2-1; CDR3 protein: CASSFLREQFF; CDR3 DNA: TGTGCCAGCAGTTTTCTTCGAGAGCAGTTCTTC
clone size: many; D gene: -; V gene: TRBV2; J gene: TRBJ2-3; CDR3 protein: CASSEADTQYF; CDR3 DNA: TGTGCCAGCAGTGAAGCAGATACGCAGTATTTT
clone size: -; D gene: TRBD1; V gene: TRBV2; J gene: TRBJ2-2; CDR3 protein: CASRSPGQGTGELFF; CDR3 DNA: TGTGCCAGCAGATCTCCGGGACAGGGAACCGGGGAGCTGTTTTTT
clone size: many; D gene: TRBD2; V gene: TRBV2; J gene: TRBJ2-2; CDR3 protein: CASEAGGPTGELFF; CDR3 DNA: TGTGCCAGTGAAGCGGGAGGGCCTACCGGGGAGCTGTTTTTT
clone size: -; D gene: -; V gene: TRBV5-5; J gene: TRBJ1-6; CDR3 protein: CASSRVGPPHHF; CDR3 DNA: TGTGCCAGCAGCCGCGTAGGTCCACCCCACCACTTT
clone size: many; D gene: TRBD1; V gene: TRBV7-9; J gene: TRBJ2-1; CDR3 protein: CASSPLAGTGPNEQFF; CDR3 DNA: TGTGCCAGCAGCCCCCTCGCGGGGACAGGGCCCAATGAGCAGTTCTTC